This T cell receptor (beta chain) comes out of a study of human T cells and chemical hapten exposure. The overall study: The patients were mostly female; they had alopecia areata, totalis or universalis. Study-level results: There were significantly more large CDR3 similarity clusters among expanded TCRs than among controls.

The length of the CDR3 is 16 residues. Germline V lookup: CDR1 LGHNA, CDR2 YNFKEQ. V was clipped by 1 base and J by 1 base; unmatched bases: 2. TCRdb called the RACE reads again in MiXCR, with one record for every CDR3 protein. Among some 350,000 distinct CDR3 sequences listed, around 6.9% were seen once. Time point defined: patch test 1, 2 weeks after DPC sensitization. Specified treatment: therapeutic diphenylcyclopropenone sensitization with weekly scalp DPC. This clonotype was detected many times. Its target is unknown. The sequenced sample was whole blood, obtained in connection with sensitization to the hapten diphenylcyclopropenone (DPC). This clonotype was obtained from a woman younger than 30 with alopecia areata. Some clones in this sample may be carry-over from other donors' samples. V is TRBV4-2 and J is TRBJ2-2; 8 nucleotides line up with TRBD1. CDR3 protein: CASSQVGQENTGELFF. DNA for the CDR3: TGTGCCAGCAGCCAAGTGGGACAGGAGAACACCGGGGAGCTGTTTTTT.